This T cell receptor (beta chain) was recovered during a study of T cell repertoires in cytomegalovirus infection. Study context: HLA-B-restricted CMV epitopes that are well studied were used alongside recently identified HLA-C-restricted ones. Shared public TCR beta signatures pointed to both CMV infection and a matching HLA type. Regarding the study as a whole: Ex vivo responses were dominated by HLA-C-restricted CMV-specific TCR beta clonotypes.

TCRdb analysed the reads with MiXCR anew, one entry per CDR3 protein. The table records about 890,000 distinct CDR3 sequences, approximately 31% of them present only once. This clonotype was counted only a few times. Its antigen is unidentified. Per germline, CDR1 SEHNR and CDR2 FQNEAQ (reference sequence). The CDR3 is 15 amino acids. Trimming left V 4 bases short and J 0 bases short, with 13 bases between. The source of this sequence is a human donor in good health (CMV status not recorded). Some clones in this sample may be carry-over from other donors' samples. The sequences come from cultured CD8+ T cells from PBMCs, collected from culture after CMV antigen stimulation. This chain links TRBV7-9 with TRBJ2-7; D is unclear. This chain's CDR3 is CASSSNSYSSYEQYF. The CDR3 DNA sequence: TGTGCCAGCAGCTCAAACAGTTATTCCTCCTACGAGCAGTACTTC.